This T cell receptor beta chain is drawn from a study of T cells after yellow fever vaccination (dated by TCRdb to between 2018 and 2021). For the wider study: The SMART-Seq v4 Ultra Low Input RNA kit was used to prepare libraries from fractions with low cell numbers. To track T-cell clones before and after primary and booster YFV17D yellow fever vaccination, bulk TCR alpha and beta repertoires were sequenced longitudinally. Two healthy male donors, one aged 18 to 30 and one aged 30 to 40 years, were included in the cohort. Blood samples were taken at several timepoints before and after primary and secondary immunization, and bulk PBMC replicates and cell subsets were isolated. Findings and caveats that apply to the study as a whole: The secondary T-cell response was weaker than the primary response but faster, peaking on day 5 instead of day 15. Because only a couple of donors were included in the study, the extent to which the findings can be generalized is limited. FACS-sorted repertoires could contain abundant contaminating clonotypes from the bulk population, so computational filtering was required. A small fraction of clonotypes appeared in both the CD4 and CD8 compartments, likely as a result of convergent recombination. Most clones expanded after primary vaccination (almost 98% of CD4 and around 89% of CD8) were re-detected after the booster, suggesting that broad memory maintenance occurred.

A few counts support this clonotype. The specificity of this receptor is unknown. There are no base qualities to consult, and no much larger clone falls within one base. Sequencing was performed on an Illumina NovaSeq 6000. TCR cDNA was synthesized by 5'RACE template switching, through which a universal primer site and unique molecular identifiers were introduced. Priming of cDNA synthesis was performed from both the TCR alpha and TCR beta constant segments. Library amplification involved two PCR steps, and the second step added sample barcodes and sequencing adapters. Sequencing of libraries was performed on Illumina HiSeq 2500 (2x100 bp) or NovaSeq (2x150 bp). Per the original workflow: Demultiplexing of reads and collapsing into UMI consensus sequences were performed with MIGEC, and V(D)J alignment was carried out with MiXCR. Vaccine-responding clonotypes were identified with edgeR using replicate PBMC samples, with FDR below 0.01 and a log2 fold change above 5 up to day 15 being required. Each bulk clonotype was labeled CD4 or CD8 based on which sequenced repertoire, CD4 or CD8, contained the clonotype at higher abundance. Using fastp at Q25 and MiXCR, TCRdb reprocessed the public reads and kept productive beta chains. CDR3 protein duplicates are merged, each entry listing the most common genes and DNA. V and J calls and clone size were set by TCRdb, not the authors. For this sample there are a few hundred thousand distinct CDR3 sequences; roughly 3.5% appear just once. Clones ranked in the top ten supply about 20% of the sample.

According to the study, the label for this sample's treatment or condition signals: live attenuated yellow fever vaccine strain. At each blood-draw timepoint, two biological replicates of bulk PBMCs were obtained. A standard Ficoll-Paque protocol was used to isolate PBMCs from peripheral blood. TriZol was used to extract RNA from bulk PBMCs, from CD4 and CD8 fractions, and from dextramer-positive and dextramer-negative fractions. CDR1 is given as DFQATT and CDR2 as SNEGSKA, both from the germline V gene (reference sequence). The CDR3 sequence holds 15 residues, the cysteine and phenylalanine included. Of the read, only the CDR3 DNA is kept; its 45 bases are in frame from base 1. Ends trimmed: V by 5 bases, J by 0 bases; bases unmatched to a gene: 6.

The specimen comprised PBMCs, sampled on the day of the yellow fever booster vaccination. This TCR was recovered from a man between 18 and 29 years old who received the YFV17D yellow fever vaccine. Rearrangement joined TRBV20-1 to TRBJ2-7, with 11 central nucleotides matching TRBD2. CDR3 loop: CSAFGLAGLSYEQYF. The base sequence is TGCAGTGCTTTCGGACTAGCGGGTCTCTCCTACGAGCAGTACTTC.